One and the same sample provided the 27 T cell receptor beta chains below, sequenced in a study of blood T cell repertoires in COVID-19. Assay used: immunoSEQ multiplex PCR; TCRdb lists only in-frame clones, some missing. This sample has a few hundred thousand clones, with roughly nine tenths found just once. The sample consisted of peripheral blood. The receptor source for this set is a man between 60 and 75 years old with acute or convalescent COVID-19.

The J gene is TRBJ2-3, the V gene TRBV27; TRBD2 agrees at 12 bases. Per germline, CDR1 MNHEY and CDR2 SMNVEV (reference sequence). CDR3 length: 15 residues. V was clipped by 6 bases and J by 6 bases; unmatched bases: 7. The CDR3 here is CASRQLAGGADTQYF. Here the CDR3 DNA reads TGTGCCAGCAGACAACTAGCGGGAGGCGCGGATACGCAGTATTTT.

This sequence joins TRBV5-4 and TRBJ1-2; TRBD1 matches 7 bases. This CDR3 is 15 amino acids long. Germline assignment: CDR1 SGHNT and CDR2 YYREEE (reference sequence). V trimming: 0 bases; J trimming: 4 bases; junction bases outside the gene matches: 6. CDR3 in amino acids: CASSLGGDRSYGYTF. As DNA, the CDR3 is TGTGCCAGCAGCTTGGGGGGGGACAGATCCTATGGCTACACCTTC.

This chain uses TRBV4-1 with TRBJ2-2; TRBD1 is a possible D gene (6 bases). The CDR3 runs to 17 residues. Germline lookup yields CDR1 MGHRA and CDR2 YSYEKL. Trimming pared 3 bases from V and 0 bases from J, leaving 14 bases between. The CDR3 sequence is CASSQPRTDANTGELFF. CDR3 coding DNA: TGCGCCAGCAGCCAGCCAAGGACAGATGCGAACACCGGGGAGCTGTTTTTT.

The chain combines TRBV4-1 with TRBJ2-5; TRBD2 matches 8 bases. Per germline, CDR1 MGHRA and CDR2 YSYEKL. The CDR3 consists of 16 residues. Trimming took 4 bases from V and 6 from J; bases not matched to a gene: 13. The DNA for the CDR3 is TGCGCCAGCAGCCCCGAGGGTCGCGGGAGGACCCAGACCCAGTACTTC. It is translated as CASSPEGRGRTQTQYF.

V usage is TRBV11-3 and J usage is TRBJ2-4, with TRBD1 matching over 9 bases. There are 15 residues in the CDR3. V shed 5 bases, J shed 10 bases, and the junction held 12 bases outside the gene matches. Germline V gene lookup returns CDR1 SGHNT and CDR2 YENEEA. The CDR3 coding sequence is TGTGCCAGCAGCCTGGGCGGGACAGGGAATGAAATTCAGTACTTC. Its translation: CASSLGGTGNEIQYF. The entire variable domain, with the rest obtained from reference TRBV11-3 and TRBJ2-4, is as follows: EAGVVQSPRYKIIEKKQPVAFWCNPISGHNTLYWYLQNLGQGPELLIRYENEEAVDDSQLPKDRFSAERLKGVDSTLKIQPAELGDSAVYLCASSLGGTGNEIQYFGAGTRLSVL.

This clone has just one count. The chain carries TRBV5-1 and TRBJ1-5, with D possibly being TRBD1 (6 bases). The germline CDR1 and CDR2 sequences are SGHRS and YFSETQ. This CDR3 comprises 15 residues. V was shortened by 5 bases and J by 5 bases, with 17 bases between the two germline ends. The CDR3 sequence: CASSSSNPGDQPQHF. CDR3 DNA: TGCGCCAGCAGTTCCAGCAACCCAGGGGATCAGCCCCAGCATTTT.

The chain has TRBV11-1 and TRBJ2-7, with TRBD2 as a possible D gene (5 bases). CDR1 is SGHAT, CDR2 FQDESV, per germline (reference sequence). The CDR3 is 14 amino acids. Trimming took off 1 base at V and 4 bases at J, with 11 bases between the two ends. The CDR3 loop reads CASSLVRTSYEQYF. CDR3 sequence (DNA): TGTGCCAGCAGCTTAGTAAGGACTTCTTACGAGCAGTACTTC.

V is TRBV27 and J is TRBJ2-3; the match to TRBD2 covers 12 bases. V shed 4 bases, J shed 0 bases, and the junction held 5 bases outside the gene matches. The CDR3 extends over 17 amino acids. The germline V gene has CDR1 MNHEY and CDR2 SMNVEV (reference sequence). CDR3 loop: CASSSLAGGPSTDTQYF. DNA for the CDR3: TGTGCCAGCAGTTCCCTAGCGGGAGGGCCAAGCACAGATACGCAGTATTTT.

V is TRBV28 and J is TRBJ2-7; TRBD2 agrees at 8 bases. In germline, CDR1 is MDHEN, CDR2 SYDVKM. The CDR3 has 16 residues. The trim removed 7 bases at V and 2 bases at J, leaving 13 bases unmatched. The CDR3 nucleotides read TGTGCCAGCATCCCCGGTGGAACTAGCGGTACCTACGAGCAGTACTTC. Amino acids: CASIPGGTSGTYEQYF.

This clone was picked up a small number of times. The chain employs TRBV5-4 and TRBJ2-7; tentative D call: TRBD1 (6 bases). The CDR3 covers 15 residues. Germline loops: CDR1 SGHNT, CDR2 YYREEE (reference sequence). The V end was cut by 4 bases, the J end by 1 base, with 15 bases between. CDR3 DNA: TGTGCCAGCAGCCCCGGGCCCAGGGGATCCTACGAGCAGTACTTC. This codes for CASSPGPRGSYEQYF.

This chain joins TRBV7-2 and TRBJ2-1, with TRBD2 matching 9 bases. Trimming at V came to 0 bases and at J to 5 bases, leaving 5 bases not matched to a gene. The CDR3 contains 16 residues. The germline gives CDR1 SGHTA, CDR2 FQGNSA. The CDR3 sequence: CASSLASGRYNNEQFF. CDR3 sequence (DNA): TGTGCCAGCAGCTTAGCCAGCGGGAGGTATAACAATGAGCAGTTCTTC.

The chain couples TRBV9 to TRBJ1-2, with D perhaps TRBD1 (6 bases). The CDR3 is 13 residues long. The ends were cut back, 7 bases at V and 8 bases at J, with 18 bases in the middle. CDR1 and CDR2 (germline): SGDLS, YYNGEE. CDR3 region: CASRAGGGRGYTF. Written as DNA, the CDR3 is TGTGCCAGCCGGGCGGGGGGCGGACGGGGCTACACCTTC.

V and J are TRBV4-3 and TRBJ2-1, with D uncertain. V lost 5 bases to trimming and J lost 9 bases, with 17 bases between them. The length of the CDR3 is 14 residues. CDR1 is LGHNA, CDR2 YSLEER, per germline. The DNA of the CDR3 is TGCGCCAGCAGCGAAAGATTTCGACTCGGTGAGCAGTTCTTC. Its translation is CASSERFRLGEQFF.

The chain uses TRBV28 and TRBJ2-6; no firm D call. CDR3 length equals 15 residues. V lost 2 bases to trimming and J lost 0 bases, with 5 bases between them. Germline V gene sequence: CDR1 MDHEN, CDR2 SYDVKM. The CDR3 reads CASSLASSGANVLTF. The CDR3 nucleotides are TGTGCCAGCAGTTTAGCGAGCTCTGGGGCCAACGTCCTGACTTTC.

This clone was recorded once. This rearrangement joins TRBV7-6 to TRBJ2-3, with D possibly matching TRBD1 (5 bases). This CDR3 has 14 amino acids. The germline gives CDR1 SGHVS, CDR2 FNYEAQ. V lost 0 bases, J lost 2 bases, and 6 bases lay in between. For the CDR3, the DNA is TGTGCCAGCAGCTTAGCGGGGCCCACAGATACGCAGTATTTT. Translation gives CASSLAGPTDTQYF. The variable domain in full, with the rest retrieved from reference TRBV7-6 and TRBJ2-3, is GAGVSQSPRYKVTKRGQDVALRCDPISGHVSLYWYRQALGQGPEFLTYFNYEAQQDKSGLPNDRFSAERPEGSISTLTIQRTEQRDSAMYRCASSLAGPTDTQYFGPGTRLTVL.

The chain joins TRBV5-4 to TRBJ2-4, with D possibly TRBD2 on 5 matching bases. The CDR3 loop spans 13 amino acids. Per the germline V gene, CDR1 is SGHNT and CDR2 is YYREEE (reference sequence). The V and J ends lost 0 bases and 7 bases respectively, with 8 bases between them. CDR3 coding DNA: TGTGCCAGCAGCTTGGGTGCGGGTAACATTCAGTACTTC. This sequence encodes CASSLGAGNIQYF.

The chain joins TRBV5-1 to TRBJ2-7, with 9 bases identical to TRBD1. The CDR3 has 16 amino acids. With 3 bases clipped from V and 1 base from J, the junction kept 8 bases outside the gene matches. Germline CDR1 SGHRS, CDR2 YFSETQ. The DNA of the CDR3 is TGCGCCAGCAGCTATACCGGGACAGGGTGGTCCTACGAGCAGTACTTC. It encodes CASSYTGTGWSYEQYF. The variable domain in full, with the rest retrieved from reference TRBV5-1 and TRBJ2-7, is KAGVTQTPRYLIKTRGQQVTLSCSPISGHRSVSWYQQTPGQGLQFLFEYFSETQRNKGNFPGRFSGRQFSNSRSEMNVSTLELGDSALYLCASSYTGTGWSYEQYFGPGTRLTVT.

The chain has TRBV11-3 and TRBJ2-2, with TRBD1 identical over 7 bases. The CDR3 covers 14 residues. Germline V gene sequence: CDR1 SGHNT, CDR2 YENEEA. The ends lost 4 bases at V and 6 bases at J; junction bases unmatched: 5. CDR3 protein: CASSSTGVAGELFF. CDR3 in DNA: TGTGCCAGCAGCTCAACAGGGGTAGCCGGGGAGCTGTTTTTT.

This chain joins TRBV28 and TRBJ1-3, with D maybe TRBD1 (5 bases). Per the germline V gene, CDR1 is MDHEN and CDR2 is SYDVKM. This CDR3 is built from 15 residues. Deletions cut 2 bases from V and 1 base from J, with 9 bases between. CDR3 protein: CASSLVQASGNTIYF. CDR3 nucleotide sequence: TGTGCCAGCAGTTTAGTACAGGCTTCTGGAAACACCATATATTTT.

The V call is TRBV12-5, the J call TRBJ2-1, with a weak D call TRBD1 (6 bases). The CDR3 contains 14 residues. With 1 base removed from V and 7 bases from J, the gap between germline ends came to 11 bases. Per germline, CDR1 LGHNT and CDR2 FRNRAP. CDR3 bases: TGTGCTAGTGGTTTGGGGACAGAGATAAATGAGCAGTTCTTC. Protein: CASGLGTEINEQFF.

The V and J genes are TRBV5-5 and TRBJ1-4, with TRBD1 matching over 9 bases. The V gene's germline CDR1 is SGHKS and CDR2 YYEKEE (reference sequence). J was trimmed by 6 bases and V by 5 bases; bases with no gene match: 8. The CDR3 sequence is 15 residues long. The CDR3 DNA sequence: TGTGCCAGCAGACCATGGACAGGGGTGGATGAAAAACTGTTTTTT. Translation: CASRPWTGVDEKLFF.

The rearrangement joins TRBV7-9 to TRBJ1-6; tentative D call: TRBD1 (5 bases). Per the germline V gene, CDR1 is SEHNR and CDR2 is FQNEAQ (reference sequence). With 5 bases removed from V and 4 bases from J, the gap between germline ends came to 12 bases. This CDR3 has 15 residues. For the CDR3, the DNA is TGTGCCAGCAGCAATACAGGTGGTTATAATTCACCCCTCCACTTT. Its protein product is CASSNTGGYNSPLHF.

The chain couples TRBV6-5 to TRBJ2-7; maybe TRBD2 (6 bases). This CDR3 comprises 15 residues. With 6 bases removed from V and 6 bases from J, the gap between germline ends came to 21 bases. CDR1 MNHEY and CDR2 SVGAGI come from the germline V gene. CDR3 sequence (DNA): TGTGCCAGCAGCCTCAGAGGGCGGGGTAGGGGCGAGCAGTACTTC. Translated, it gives CASSLRGRGRGEQYF.

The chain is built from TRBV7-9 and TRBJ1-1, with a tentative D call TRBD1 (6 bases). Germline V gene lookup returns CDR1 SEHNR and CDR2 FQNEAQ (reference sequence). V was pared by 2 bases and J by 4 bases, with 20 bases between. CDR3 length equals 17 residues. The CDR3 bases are TGTGCCAGCAGCTTATTTTGGGAACCTGGCAGGGGCACTGAAGCTTTCTTT. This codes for CASSLFWEPGRGTEAFF.

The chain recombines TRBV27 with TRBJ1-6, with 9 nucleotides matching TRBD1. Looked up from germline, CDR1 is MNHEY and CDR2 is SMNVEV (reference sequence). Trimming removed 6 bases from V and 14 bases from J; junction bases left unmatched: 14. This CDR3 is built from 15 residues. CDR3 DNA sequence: TGTGCCAGCAGGGCCGTGACAGGGGGTGATTTGGCCCTCCACTTT. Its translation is CASRAVTGGDLALHF.

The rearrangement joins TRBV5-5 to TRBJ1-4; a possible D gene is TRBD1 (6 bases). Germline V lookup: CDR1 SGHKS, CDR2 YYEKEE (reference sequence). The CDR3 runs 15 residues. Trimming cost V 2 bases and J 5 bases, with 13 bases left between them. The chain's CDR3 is CASSLYGQPNEKLFF. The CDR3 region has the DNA TGTGCCAGCAGCTTATATGGACAGCCCAATGAAAAACTGTTTTTT.

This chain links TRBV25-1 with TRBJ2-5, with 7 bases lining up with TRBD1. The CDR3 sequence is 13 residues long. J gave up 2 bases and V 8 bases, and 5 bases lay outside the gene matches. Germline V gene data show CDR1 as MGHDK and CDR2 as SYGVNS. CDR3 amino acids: CASQGVDQETQYF. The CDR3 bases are TGTGCCAGCCAGGGGGTAGATCAAGAGACCCAGTACTTC.